This passage covers 4 T cell receptor beta chains from one sample sequenced in a study of cytomegalovirus exposure and HLA in healthy donors. Assay used: immunoSEQ multiplex PCR; TCRdb lists only in-frame clones, some missing. The sample yields about 250,000 clones, 87% seen once. What was sequenced was PBMCs. These receptors were taken from a man aged 18 to 30 in good health and CMV-seropositive.

The genes are TRBV6-1 and TRBJ1-1, with a possible D match to TRBD1 (5 bases). The ends were cut back, 0 bases at V and 3 bases at J, with 8 bases in the middle. CDR1 and CDR2 from the germline V gene are MNHNS and SASEGT. CDR3 length equals 14 residues. Written as DNA, the CDR3 is TGTGCCAGCAGTGAAGCCCAGGGAGACACTGAAGCTTTCTTT. This sequence encodes CASSEAQGDTEAFF.

The chain uses TRBV2 and TRBJ1-1, with D unresolved. CDR1 and CDR2 from the germline V gene are SNHLY and FYNNEI. The CDR3 is 14 residues long. V was trimmed by 6 bases and J by 0 bases, leaving 11 bases between them. CDR3 nucleotides: TGTGCCAGCAGATCTGCACATCTGAACACTGAAGCTTTCTTT. The encoded protein is CASRSAHLNTEAFF.

This clone was counted a single time. The chain carries TRBV27 and TRBJ2-6; D gene ambiguous. Germline CDR1 and CDR2: MNHEY and SMNVEV (reference sequence). There are 18 residues in the CDR3. The ends were cut back, 0 bases at V and 0 bases at J, with 12 bases in the middle. CDR3 protein: CASSLSISRASGANVLTF. In nucleotides, the CDR3 is TGTGCCAGCAGTTTATCGATTTCCCGCGCCTCTGGGGCCAACGTCCTGACTTTC.

The chain recombines TRBV25-1 with TRBJ1-1; D not resolved. Trimming removed 2 bases from V and 9 bases from J, with 13 bases in between. The CDR3 is 13 amino acids. Germline V CDR1 and CDR2: MGHDK, SYGVNS. The CDR3 is CASSEPDYPKAFF. CDR3 DNA: TGTGCCAGCAGTGAACCCGACTATCCAAAAGCTTTCTTT.